The next 26 T cell receptor beta chains were all read from a single sample in a study of cytomegalovirus exposure and HLA in healthy donors. Amplification used 60 Vbeta primers and 13 Jbeta primers. TCRdb keeps only in-frame clones here, not all; method: immunoSEQ multiplex PCR. Altogether tens of thousands of clones are present, about two thirds being singletons, with the ten largest covering approximately 8.2%. Sequencing was carried out using PBMCs. The receptors were gathered from a man between 60 and 75 years old in good health and CMV-seronegative.

The V call is TRBV7-2, the J call TRBJ2-5; TRBD2 is a possible D gene (6 bases). The CDR3 consists of 14 residues. Germline CDR1 is SGHTA and CDR2 is FQGNSA. V was trimmed by 3 bases and J by 4 bases, leaving 12 bases between them. The CDR3 here is CASSLWQGGETQYF. The CDR3 coding sequence is TGTGCCAGCAGCTTGTGGCAGGGAGGAGAGACCCAGTACTTC.

The V and J genes are TRBV5-1 and TRBJ2-1; D may be TRBD2 (6 bases). Germline V lookup: CDR1 SGHRS, CDR2 YFSETQ. The CDR3 length is 20 residues. V shed 3 bases and J shed 0 bases, with 25 bases lying between them. CDR3 region: CASSWEFGATHGGSYNEQFF. The CDR3 bases are TGCGCCAGCAGCTGGGAATTTGGGGCCACGCACGGGGGCTCCTACAATGAGCAGTTCTTC.

This chain joins TRBV5-1 and TRBJ1-1, with D perhaps matching TRBD1 (5 bases). Per germline, CDR1 SGHRS and CDR2 YFSETQ. Deletions cut 0 bases from V and 0 bases from J, with 12 bases between. This CDR3 region has 16 residues. The CDR3 loop is CASSLVIGVMNTEAFF. Written as DNA, the CDR3 is TGCGCCAGCAGCTTGGTCATAGGGGTGATGAACACTGAAGCTTTCTTT.

This sequence joins TRBV9 and TRBJ2-3, with D possibly TRBD1 on 6 matching bases. The CDR3 has 16 amino acids. Trimming shortened V by 4 bases and J by 2 bases, and 17 bases separated the two germline ends. CDR1 and CDR2 (germline): SGDLS, YYNGEE. The DNA of the CDR3 is TGTGCCAGCAGCACGACAACAGGGCGTCCCACAGATACGCAGTATTTT. This translates into CASSTTTGRPTDTQYF.

The chain uses TRBV6-1 and TRBJ2-5, with 9 bases matching TRBD1. The CDR3 is 17 residues long. With 0 bases clipped from V and 11 bases from J, the junction kept 16 bases outside the gene matches. Germline V gives CDR1 MNHNS, CDR2 SASEGT. The CDR3 DNA reads as TGTGCCAGCAGTGAAGCGCTTAAGGGACAGGGCCGGGTGGAGCAGTACTTC. It codes for CASSEALKGQGRVEQYF.

The chain's CDR3 is CASSPYSGGAETQYF. The CDR3 nucleotides read TGTGCCAGCAGCCCTTATAGCGGGGGGGCGGAGACCCAGTACTTC. The chain joins TRBV7-2 to TRBJ2-5; 11 bases match TRBD2. The junction had 7 bases not matched to a gene; V was cut back by 5 bases and J by 5 bases. The CDR3 consists of 15 residues. Germline CDR1 and CDR2: SGHTA and FQGNSA.

V and J are TRBV21-1 and TRBJ2-5; the table's TRBD1 call for D was not verified on the DNA. TRBV21-1 is a pseudogene locus. The CDR3 is 14 residues long. The CDR3 sequence is CASSAPTVQETQYF. The CDR3 DNA reads TGTGCCAGCAGCGCGCCGACAGTCCAAGAGACCCAGTACTTC.

The V and J genes are TRBV7-7 and TRBJ1-5, with 7 bases lining up with TRBD1. The length of the CDR3 is 15 residues. Germline CDR1 reads SSHAT; CDR2 reads FNYEAQ (reference sequence). V lost 5 bases, J lost 4 bases, and 8 bases stayed unmatched. The CDR3 protein is CASSPEGQRNQPQHF. The CDR3 region has the DNA TGTGCCAGCAGCCCTGAGGGACAGAGAAATCAGCCCCAGCATTTT. Full variable domain (remainder filled in from reference TRBV7-7 and TRBJ1-5): GAGVSQSPRYKVTKRGQDVTLRCDPISSHATLYWYQQALGQGPEFLTYFNYEAQPDKSGLPSDRFSAERPEGSISTLTIQRTEQRDSAMYRCASSPEGQRNQPQHFGDGTRLSIL.

V usage is TRBV4-1 and J usage is TRBJ2-5; D call uncertain. V lost 2 bases and J 0 bases, leaving 16 bases between the germline ends. The CDR3 spans 17 residues. CDR1 and CDR2 from the germline V gene are MGHRA and YSYEKL. The CDR3 loop reads CASSQTDTALYQETQYF. The CDR3, as DNA: TGCGCCAGCAGCCAAACCGATACTGCCCTTTACCAAGAGACCCAGTACTTC.

The J gene is TRBJ2-3, the V gene TRBV10-2, with TRBD1 as a possible D gene (6 bases). The length of the CDR3 is 14 residues. Trimming took off 7 bases at V and 1 base at J, with 12 bases between the two ends. Per the germline V gene, CDR1 is WSHSY and CDR2 is SAAADI. CDR3 sequence reads: CASKVEGGTDTQYF. The CDR3 DNA reads as TGCGCCAGCAAGGTTGAGGGGGGCACAGATACGCAGTATTTT.

The chain links TRBV2 to TRBJ2-7, with 9 bases identical to TRBD1. The CDR3 has 14 residues. Germline CDR1 SNHLY, CDR2 FYNNEI. The V and J ends lost 8 bases and 9 bases, in that order; junction bases with no gene match: 14. CDR3 in amino acids: CASQNRDRDRGQYF. CDR3 bases: TGTGCCAGCCAGAACCGGGACAGGGATCGCGGGCAGTACTTC.

V is TRBV15 and J is TRBJ1-2; 11 bases line up with TRBD1. This CDR3 region has 16 residues. Trimming took 2 bases from V and 6 from J; bases not matched to a gene: 8. Germline CDR1 and CDR2: LNHNV and YYDKDF (reference sequence). This CDR3 reads CATSRSRTGGLDGYTF. CDR3 DNA: TGTGCCACCAGCAGATCCCGGACAGGGGGCTTAGATGGCTACACCTTC. Variable domain in full (rest from reference TRBV15 and TRBJ1-2): DAMVIQNPRYQVTQFGKPVTLSCSQTLNHNVMYWYQQKSSQAPKLLFHYYDKDFNNEADTPDNFQSRRPNTSFCFLDIRSPGLGDTAMYLCATSRSRTGGLDGYTFGSGTRLTVV.

The rearrangement uses TRBV6-5 and TRBJ1-5, with D possibly being TRBD1 (5 bases). The length of the CDR3 is 13 residues. Germline assignment: CDR1 MNHEY and CDR2 SVGAGI. Trimming stripped 5 bases from V and 5 bases from J, with 10 bases between. The CDR3: CASSPQGYQPQHF. The CDR3 DNA follows: TGTGCCAGCAGTCCCCAGGGTTATCAGCCCCAGCATTTT.

This chain joins TRBV2 and TRBJ2-1; 10 positions agree with TRBD2. This CDR3 is built from 14 residues. Germline V gene lookup returns CDR1 SNHLY and CDR2 FYNNEI. Trimming took 6 bases from V and 6 from J; bases not matched to a gene: 5. The CDR3 bases are TGTGCCAGCAGGGGGACTAGCGCAGTCAATGAGCAGTTCTTC. It specifies CASRGTSAVNEQFF.

The rearrangement uses TRBV6-5 and TRBJ2-7, with 10 positions matching TRBD1. The germline gives CDR1 MNHEY, CDR2 SVGAGI. The CDR3 is made up of 15 amino acids. V lost 6 bases and J lost 5; bases outside the gene matches: 10. The CDR3 bases are TGTGCCAGCAGGAAAGCTGGGGACAGGGGCCACGAGCAGTACTTC. It is translated as CASRKAGDRGHEQYF.

The chain is built from TRBV19 and TRBJ2-5; 10 bases map to TRBD2. The CDR3 is 13 amino acids. CDR1 LNHDA and CDR2 SQIVND come from the germline V gene (reference sequence). The trim removed 7 bases at V and 3 bases at J, leaving 2 bases unmatched. The CDR3 DNA is TGTGCCAGTAACCTAGCGGGGGAAGAGACCCAGTACTTC. Its protein product is CASNLAGEETQYF.

This clone occurred a few times. This sequence joins TRBV30 and TRBJ2-3, with 14 bases lining up with TRBD2. Germline CDR1 is GTSNPN and CDR2 is SVGIG (reference sequence). Trimming cost V 2 bases and J 8 bases; bases outside gene matches: 24. The CDR3 sequence is 21 residues long. CDR3 in amino acids: CAWSPKPRTSGRNWGATTQYF. CDR3 bases: TGTGCCTGGAGTCCAAAACCCCGGACTAGCGGGAGGAATTGGGGGGCAACTACGCAGTATTTT. Looking up the rest from reference TRBV30 and TRBJ2-3 gives the full variable domain: SQTIHQWPATLVQPVGSPLSLECTVEGTSNPNLYWYRQAAGRGLQLLFYSVGIGQISSEVPQNLSASRPQDRQFILSSKKLLLSDSGFYLCAWSPKPRTSGRNWGATTQYFGPGTRLTVL.

The V and J genes are TRBV29-1 and TRBJ2-2; D is unclear. With 3 bases removed from V and 2 bases from J, the gap between germline ends came to 13 bases. The CDR3 contains 15 residues. Per the germline V gene, CDR1 is SQVTM and CDR2 is ANQGSEA. CDR3 amino acids: CSVDSGPRNTGELFF. The CDR3 nucleotides are TGCAGCGTTGATTCTGGGCCCCGAAACACCGGGGAGCTGTTTTTT.

The V call is TRBV27, the J call TRBJ2-5; 7 bases agree with TRBD1. There are 14 residues in the CDR3. The V segment lost 5 bases and the J segment 2 bases; nucleotides outside the gene matches: 5. The germline gives CDR1 MNHEY, CDR2 SMNVEV (reference sequence). This CDR3 reads CASSNRGNQETQYF. The CDR3 nucleotides read TGTGCCAGCAGTAACAGGGGTAATCAAGAGACCCAGTACTTC.

This chain joins TRBV6-5 and TRBJ2-3; D is undetermined. This CDR3 comprises 14 residues. Trimming stripped 5 bases from V and 4 bases from J, with 13 bases between. Germline V lookup: CDR1 MNHEY, CDR2 SVGAGI. CDR3 amino acids: CASSANRGSDTQYF. The CDR3 nucleotides read TGTGCCAGCAGTGCCAATCGAGGTTCAGATACGCAGTATTTT.

The J gene is TRBJ1-1, the V gene TRBV19, with a tentative D call TRBD1 (6 bases). The germline V gene has CDR1 LNHDA and CDR2 SQIVND (reference sequence). Between the trimmed V and J ends, which lost 4 bases and 1 base, there was a span of 10 bases. The CDR3 covers 14 residues. The CDR3 protein is CASSTQGRNTEAFF. In DNA form, the CDR3 reads TGTGCCAGTAGTACGCAGGGGAGGAACACTGAAGCTTTCTTT.

The chain uses TRBV15 and TRBJ2-3; D call uncertain. Germline loops: CDR1 LNHNV, CDR2 YYDKDF (reference sequence). CDR3 size: 14 residues. V gave up 1 base and J gave up 1 base, with 6 bases separating them. This CDR3 reads CATSRGWRTDTQYF. The CDR3 nucleotides read TGTGCCACCAGCAGAGGTTGGCGCACAGATACGCAGTATTTT. Using reference TRBV15 and TRBJ2-3 for the parts outside the CDR3, the full variable domain is DAMVIQNPRYQVTQFGKPVTLSCSQTLNHNVMYWYQQKSSQAPKLLFHYYDKDFNNEADTPDNFQSRRPNTSFCFLDIRSPGLGDTAMYLCATSRGWRTDTQYFGPGTRLTVL.

The DNA for the CDR3 is TGTGCCAGCAGTACCGGGACTCCTGGCACCGGGGAGCTGTTTTTT. Amino acids: CASSTGTPGTGELFF. The chain joins TRBV6-6 to TRBJ2-2; tentatively, D is TRBD2 (6 bases). The V gene lost 5 bases and the J gene lost 4 bases, with 14 bases spanning the gap. The CDR3 runs to 15 residues. Germline CDR1 and CDR2: MNHNY and SVGAGI (reference sequence).

This clone has only a few counts. This chain links TRBV28 with TRBJ1-3, with 7 bases matching TRBD1. V was pared by 7 bases and J by 3 bases, with 15 bases of the junction left unmatched. Germline lookup yields CDR1 MDHEN and CDR2 SYDVKM. There are 17 residues in the CDR3. CDR3 coding DNA: TGTGCCAGCACCTGGACAGGCTCGATGAAGGATGGAAACACCATATATTTT. It yields the protein CASTWTGSMKDGNTIYF.

The chain is built from TRBV11-2 and TRBJ2-3; weak D call: TRBD2 (5 bases). Trimming shortened V by 5 bases and J by 0 bases, and 12 bases separated the two germline ends. This CDR3 comprises 15 residues. Looked up from germline, CDR1 is SGHAT and CDR2 is FQNNGV. CDR3: CASSPEAHSTDTQYF. CDR3 coding DNA: TGTGCCAGCAGCCCGGAGGCACACAGCACAGATACGCAGTATTTT.

The genes are TRBV6-5 and TRBJ1-5; D gene unclear. This CDR3 has 14 residues. V gave up 5 bases and J gave up 4 bases, with 12 bases separating them. Germline V gives CDR1 MNHEY, CDR2 SVGAGI. The CDR3 here is CASSLRTGNQPQHF. The CDR3 DNA follows: TGTGCCAGCAGTCTTAGGACGGGGAATCAGCCCCAGCATTTT.